This entry is about one TCR beta chain. Germline lookup yields CDR1 LGHDT and CDR2 YNNKEL (reference sequence). The V segment lost 4 bases and the J segment 7 bases; nucleotides outside the gene matches: 19. The CDR3 contains 18 residues. This sample was included in a study of blood T cell repertoires in COVID-19. Per the original methods: Scientists estimated how many nucleated cells there were by amplifying reference gene primers. Some clones are missing from TCRdb's copy, which holds only in-frame ones; the method was immunoSEQ multiplex PCR. V, J and clone size derive from that table, while D and trimming were established from the DNA sequence. The top ten clones hold over 35% of a sample with roughly 9,900 clones, around three quarters of them seen once.

This receptor was obtained from a human donor in a cohort sampled during active COVID-19. The sample was peripheral blood. The chain is built from TRBV3-1 (or the pseudogene TRBV3-2) and TRBJ2-5; the match to TRBD2 covers 9 bases. The CDR3 loop reads CASSRRGGSGGPGWTQYF. The CDR3 DNA is TGTGCCAGCAGCCGAAGAGGGGGTAGCGGGGGCCCAGGGTGGACCCAGTACTTC.